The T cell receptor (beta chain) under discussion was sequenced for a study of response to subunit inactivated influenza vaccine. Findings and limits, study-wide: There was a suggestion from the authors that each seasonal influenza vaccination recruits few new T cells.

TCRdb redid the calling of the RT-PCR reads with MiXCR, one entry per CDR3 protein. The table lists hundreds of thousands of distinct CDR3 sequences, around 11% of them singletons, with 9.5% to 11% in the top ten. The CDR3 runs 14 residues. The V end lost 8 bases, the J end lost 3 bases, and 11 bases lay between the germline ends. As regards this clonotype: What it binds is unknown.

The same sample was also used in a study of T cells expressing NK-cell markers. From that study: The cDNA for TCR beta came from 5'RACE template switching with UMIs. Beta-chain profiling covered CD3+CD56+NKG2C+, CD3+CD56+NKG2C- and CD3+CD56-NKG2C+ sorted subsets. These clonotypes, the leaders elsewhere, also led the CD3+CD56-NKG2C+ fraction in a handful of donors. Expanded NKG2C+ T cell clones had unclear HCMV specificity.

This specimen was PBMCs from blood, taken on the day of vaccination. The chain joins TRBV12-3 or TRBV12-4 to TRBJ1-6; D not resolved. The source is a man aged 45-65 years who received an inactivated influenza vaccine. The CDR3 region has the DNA TGTGCCAGCCGCTTGGGTGACTATAATTCACCCCTCCACTTT. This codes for CASRLGDYNSPLHF.